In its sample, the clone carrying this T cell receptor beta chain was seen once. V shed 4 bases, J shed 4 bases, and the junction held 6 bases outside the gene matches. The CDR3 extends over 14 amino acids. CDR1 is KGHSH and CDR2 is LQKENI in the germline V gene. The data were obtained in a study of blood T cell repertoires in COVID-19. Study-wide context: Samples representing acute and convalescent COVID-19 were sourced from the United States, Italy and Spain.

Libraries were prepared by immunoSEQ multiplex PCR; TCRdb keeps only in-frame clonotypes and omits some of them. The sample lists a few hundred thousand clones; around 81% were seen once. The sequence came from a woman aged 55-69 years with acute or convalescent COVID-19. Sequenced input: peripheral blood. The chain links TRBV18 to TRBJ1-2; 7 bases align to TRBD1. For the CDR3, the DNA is TGTGCCAGCTCACGGGACAGCTTCGGCTATGGCTACACCTTC. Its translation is CASSRDSFGYGYTF.